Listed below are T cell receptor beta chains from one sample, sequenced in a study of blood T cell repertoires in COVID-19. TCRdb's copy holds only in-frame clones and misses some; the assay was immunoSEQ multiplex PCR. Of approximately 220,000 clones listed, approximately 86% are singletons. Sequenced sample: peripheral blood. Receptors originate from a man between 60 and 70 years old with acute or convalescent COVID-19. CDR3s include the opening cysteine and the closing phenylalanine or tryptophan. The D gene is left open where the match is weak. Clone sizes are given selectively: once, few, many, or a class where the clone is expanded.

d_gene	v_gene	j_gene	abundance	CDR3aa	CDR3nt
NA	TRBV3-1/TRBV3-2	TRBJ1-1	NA	CASSPAGLEAFF	TGTGCCAGCAGCCCAGCGGGACTCGAAGCTTTCTTT
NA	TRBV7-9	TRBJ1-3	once	CASSLSGHSSGNTIYF	TGTGCCAGCAGCCTCTCGGGACATAGCTCTGGAAACACCATATATTTT
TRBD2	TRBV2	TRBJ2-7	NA	CASRGRLAGGQREQYF	TGTGCCAGCCGTGGGAGGCTAGCGGGGGGCCAGAGGGAGCAGTACTTC
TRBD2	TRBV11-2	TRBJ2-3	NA	CASSSSGGPADTQYF	TGTGCCAGCAGCTCCAGCGGGGGGCCTGCCGATACGCAGTATTTT
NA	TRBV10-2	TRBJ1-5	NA	CASSADRGGPSNQPQHF	TGCGCCAGCAGTGCCGACCGGGGGGGGCCTAGCAATCAGCCCCAGCATTTT
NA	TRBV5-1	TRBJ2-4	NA	CASSPQGAKNIQYF	TGCGCCAGCAGCCCCCAGGGAGCCAAAAACATTCAGTACTTC
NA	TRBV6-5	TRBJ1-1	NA	CASSRVWDTEAFF	TGTGCCAGCAGTCGGGTATGGGACACTGAAGCTTTCTTT
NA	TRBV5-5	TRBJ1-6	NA	CASSRGNNSPLHF	TGTGCCAGCAGCCGGGGGAATAATTCACCCCTCCACTTT
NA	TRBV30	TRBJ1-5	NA	CAWSRSARGSNQPQHF	TGTGCCTGGAGTCGGTCAGCGAGGGGGAGCAATCAGCCCCAGCATTTT
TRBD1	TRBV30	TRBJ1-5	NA	CAWSPYRGRGSNQPQHF	TGTGCCTGGAGTCCGTACAGGGGGCGTGGGAGCAATCAGCCCCAGCATTTT
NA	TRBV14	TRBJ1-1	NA	CASSQEAGRYTEAFF	TGTGCCAGCAGCCAAGAGGCAGGGAGGTACACTGAAGCTTTCTTT
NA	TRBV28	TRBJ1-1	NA	CASSLGDSEAFF	TGTGCCAGCAGTTTAGGAGACAGTGAAGCTTTCTTT
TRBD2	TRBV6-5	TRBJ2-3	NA	CASSYSRRGTTDTQYF	TGTGCCAGCAGTTACTCCCGGCGGGGGACCACAGATACGCAGTATTTT
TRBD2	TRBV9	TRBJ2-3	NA	CASSPSGGTPSTDTQYF	TGTGCCAGCAGCCCCTCGGGGGGGACTCCTAGCACAGATACGCAGTATTTT
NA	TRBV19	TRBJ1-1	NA	CASRRQDRTEAFF	TGTGCCAGTAGGAGACAGGACCGGACTGAAGCTTTCTTT
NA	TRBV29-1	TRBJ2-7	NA	CSVGGHGYEQYF	TGCAGCGTTGGAGGACACGGCTACGAGCAGTACTTC
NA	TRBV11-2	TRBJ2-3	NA	CASSLQSSTDTQYF	TGTGCCAGCAGCTTGCAGTCTAGCACAGATACGCAGTATTTT
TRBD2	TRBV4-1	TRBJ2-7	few	CASSQGAGAYEQYF	TGCGCCAGCAGCCAAGGGGCGGGAGCCTACGAGCAGTACTTC
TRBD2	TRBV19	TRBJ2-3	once	CASSIAGGITDTQYF	TGTGCCAGTAGTATAGCGGGGGGGATCACAGATACGCAGTATTTT
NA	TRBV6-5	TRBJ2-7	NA	CASSYGGPSNEQYF	TGTGCCAGCAGTTACGGAGGGCCATCTAACGAGCAGTACTTC